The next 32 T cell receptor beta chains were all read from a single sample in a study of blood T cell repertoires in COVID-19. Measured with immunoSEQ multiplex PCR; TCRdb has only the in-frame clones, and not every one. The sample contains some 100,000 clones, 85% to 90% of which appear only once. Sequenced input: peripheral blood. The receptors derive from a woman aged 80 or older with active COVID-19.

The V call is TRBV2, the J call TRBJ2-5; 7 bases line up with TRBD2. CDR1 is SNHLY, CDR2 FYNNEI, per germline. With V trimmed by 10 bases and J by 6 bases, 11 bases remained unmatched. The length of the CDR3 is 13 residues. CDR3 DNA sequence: TGTGCCATAACAGCGGGAACGGGACAGACCCAGTACTTC. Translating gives CAITAGTGQTQYF.

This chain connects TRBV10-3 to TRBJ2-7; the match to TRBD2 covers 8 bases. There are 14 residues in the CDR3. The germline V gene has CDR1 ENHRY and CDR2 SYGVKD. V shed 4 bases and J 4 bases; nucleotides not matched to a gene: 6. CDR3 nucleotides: TGTGCCATCAGTGGTGTTAGCGGGGTTTACGAGCAGTACTTC. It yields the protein CAISGVSGVYEQYF.

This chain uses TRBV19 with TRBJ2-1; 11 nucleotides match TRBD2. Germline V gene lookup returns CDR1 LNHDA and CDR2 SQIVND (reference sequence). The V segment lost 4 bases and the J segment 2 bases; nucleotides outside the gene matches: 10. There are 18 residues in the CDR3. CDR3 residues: CASSRIAGGPNPYNEQFF. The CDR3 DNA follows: TGTGCCAGTAGTAGGATAGCGGGAGGGCCTAATCCCTACAATGAGCAGTTCTTC.

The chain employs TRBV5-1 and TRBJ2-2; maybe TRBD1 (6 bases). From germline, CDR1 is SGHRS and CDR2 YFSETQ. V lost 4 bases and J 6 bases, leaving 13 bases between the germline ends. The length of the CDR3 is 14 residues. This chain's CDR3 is CASSGVQGPGELFF. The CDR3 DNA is TGCGCCAGCAGCGGAGTACAGGGACCCGGGGAGCTGTTTTTT. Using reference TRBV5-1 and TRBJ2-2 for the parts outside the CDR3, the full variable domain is KAGVTQTPRYLIKTRGQQVTLSCSPISGHRSVSWYQQTPGQGLQFLFEYFSETQRNKGNFPGRFSGRQFSNSRSEMNVSTLELGDSALYLCASSGVQGPGELFFGEGSRLTVL.

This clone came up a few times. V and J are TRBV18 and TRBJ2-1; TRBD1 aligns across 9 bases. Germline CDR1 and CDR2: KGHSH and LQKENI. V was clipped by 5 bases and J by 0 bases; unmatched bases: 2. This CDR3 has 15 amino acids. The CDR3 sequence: CASSLGQGSYNEQFF. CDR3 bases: TGTGCCAGCTCATTGGGACAGGGCTCCTACAATGAGCAGTTCTTC.

This chain's CDR3 is CASSGQGASYEQYF. DNA for the CDR3: TGTGCCAGCAGCGGACAGGGGGCGTCCTACGAGCAGTACTTC. The V call is TRBV7-2, the J call TRBJ2-7, with 11 bases fitting TRBD1. The CDR3 consists of 14 residues. V shed 5 bases and J 1 base; nucleotides not matched to a gene: 1. Germline V gene data show CDR1 as SGHTA and CDR2 as FQGNSA.

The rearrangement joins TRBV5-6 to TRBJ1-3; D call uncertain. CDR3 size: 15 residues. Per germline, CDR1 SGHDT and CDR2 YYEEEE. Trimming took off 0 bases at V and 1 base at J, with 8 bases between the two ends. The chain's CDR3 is CASSLDLESGNTIYF. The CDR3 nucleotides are TGTGCCAGCAGCTTGGATCTCGAGTCTGGAAACACCATATATTTT.

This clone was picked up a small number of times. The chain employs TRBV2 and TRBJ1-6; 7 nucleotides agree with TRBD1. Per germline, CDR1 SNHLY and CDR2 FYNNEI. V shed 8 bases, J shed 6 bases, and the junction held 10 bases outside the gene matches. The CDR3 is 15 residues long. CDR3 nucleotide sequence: TGTGCCAGCGCCCCCCCGACAGGGTCTAATTCACCCCTCCACTTT. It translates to CASAPPTGSNSPLHF.

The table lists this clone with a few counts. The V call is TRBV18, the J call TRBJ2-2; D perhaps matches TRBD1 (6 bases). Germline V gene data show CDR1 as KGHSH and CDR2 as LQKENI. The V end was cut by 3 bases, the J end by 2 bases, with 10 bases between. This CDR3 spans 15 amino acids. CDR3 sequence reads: CASSPRDKNTGELFF. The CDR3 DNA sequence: TGTGCCAGCTCACCGAGGGACAAAAACACCGGGGAGCTGTTTTTT.

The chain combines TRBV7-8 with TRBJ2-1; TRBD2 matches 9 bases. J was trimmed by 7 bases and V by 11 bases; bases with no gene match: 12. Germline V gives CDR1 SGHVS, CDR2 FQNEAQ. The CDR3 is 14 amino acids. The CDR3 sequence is CALSPSGTVNEQFF. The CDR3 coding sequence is TGTGCCTTATCCCCTAGCGGGACGGTAAATGAGCAGTTCTTC.

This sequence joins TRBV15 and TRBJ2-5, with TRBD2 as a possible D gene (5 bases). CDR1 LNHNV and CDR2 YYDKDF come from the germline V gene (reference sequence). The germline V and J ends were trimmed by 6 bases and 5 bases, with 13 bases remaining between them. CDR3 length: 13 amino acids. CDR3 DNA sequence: TGTGCCACCAGAGGGAGCGGTGGGGAGACCCAGTACTTC. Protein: CATRGSGGETQYF.

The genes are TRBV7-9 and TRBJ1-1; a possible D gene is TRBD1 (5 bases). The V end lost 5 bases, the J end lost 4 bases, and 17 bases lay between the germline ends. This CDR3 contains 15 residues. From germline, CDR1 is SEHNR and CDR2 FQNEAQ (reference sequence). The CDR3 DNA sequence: TGTGCCAGCAGCCGCGGCACCCGGGGGGGCACTGAAGCTTTCTTT. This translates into CASSRGTRGGTEAFF. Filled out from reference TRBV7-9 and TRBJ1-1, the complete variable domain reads DTGVSQNPRHKITKRGQNVTFRCDPISEHNRLYWYRQTLGQGPEFLTYFQNEAQLEKSRLLSDRFSAERPKGSFSTLEIQRTEQGDSAMYLCASSRGTRGGTEAFFGQGTRLTVV.

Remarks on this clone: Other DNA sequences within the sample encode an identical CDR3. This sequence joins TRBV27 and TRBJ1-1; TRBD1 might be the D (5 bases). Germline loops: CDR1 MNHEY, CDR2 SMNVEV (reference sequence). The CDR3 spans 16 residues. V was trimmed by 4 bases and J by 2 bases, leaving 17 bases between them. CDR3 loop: CASSSTWGRRNTEAFF. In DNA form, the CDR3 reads TGTGCCAGCAGTTCCACTTGGGGGAGGAGAAACACTGAAGCTTTCTTT.

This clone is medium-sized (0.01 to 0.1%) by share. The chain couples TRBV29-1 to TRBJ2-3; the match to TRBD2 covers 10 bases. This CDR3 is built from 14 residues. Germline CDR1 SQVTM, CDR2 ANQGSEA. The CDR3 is CSSTSGEVGDTQYF. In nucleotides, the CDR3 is TGCAGTAGTACTAGCGGGGAGGTGGGAGATACGCAGTATTTT.

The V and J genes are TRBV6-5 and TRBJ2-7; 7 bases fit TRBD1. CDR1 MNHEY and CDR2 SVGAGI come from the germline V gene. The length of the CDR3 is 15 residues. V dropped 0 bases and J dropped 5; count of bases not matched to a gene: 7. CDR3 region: CASSYSRQGKHEQYF. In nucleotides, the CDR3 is TGTGCCAGCAGTTACTCGCGACAGGGAAAGCACGAGCAGTACTTC.

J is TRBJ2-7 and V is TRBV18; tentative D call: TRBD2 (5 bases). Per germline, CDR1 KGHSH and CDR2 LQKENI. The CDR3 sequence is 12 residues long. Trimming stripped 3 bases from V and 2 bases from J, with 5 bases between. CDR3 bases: TGTGCCAGCTCACCCGGGGCCTACGAGCAGTACTTC. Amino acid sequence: CASSPGAYEQYF.

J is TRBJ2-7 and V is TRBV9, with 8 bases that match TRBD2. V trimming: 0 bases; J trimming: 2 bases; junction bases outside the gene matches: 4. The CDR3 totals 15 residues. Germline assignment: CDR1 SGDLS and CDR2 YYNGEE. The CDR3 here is CASSVVAGSAYEQYF. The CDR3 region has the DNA TGTGCCAGCAGCGTAGTAGCGGGATCGGCCTACGAGCAGTACTTC.

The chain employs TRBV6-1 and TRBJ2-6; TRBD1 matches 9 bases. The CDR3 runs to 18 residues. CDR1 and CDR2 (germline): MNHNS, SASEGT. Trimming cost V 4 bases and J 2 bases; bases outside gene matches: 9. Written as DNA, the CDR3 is TGTGCCAGCAGTGGGGGGGGACAGGGCTTTGCTGGGGCCAACGTCCTGACTTTC. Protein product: CASSGGGQGFAGANVLTF.

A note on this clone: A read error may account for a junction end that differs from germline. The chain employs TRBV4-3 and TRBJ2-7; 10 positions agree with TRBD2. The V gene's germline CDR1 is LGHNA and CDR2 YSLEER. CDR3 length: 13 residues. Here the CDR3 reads CASSQGTASGRVF. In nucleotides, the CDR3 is TGCGCCAGCAGCCAAGGAACAGCTAGCGGGAGAGTCTTC.

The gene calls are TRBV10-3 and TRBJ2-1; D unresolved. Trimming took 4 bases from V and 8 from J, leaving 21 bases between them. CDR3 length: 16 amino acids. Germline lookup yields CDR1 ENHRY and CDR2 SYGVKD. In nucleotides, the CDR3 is TGTGCCATCAGTGGCGCCGTCGCCCCGCGAGGAGATGAGCAGTTCTTC. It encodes CAISGAVAPRGDEQFF.

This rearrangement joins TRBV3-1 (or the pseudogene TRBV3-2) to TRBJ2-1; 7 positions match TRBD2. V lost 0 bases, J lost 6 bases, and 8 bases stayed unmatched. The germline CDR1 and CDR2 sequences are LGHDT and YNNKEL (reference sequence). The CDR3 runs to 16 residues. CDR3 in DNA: TGTGCCAGCAGCCAAGATCGGCGGATAGCGGGCAATGAGCAGTTCTTC. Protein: CASSQDRRIAGNEQFF.

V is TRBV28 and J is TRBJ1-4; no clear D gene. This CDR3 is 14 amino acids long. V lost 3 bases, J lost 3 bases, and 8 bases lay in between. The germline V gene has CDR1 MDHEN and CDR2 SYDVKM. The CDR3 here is CASSLEGSNEKLFF. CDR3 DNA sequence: TGTGCCAGCAGTTTGGAGGGTTCTAATGAAAAACTGTTTTTT. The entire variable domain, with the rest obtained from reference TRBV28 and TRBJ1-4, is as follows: DVKVTQSSRYLVKRTGEKVFLECVQDMDHENMFWYRQDPGLGLRLIYFSYDVKMKEKGDIPEGYSVSREKKERFSLILESASTNQTSMYLCASSLEGSNEKLFFGSGTQLSVL.

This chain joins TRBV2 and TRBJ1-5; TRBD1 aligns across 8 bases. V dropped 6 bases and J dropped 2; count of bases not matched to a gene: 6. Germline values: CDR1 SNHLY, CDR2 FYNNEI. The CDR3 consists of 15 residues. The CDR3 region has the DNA TGTGCCAGCAGGACAGGGGTGGGAGGCAATCAGCCCCAGCATTTT. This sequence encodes CASRTGVGGNQPQHF.

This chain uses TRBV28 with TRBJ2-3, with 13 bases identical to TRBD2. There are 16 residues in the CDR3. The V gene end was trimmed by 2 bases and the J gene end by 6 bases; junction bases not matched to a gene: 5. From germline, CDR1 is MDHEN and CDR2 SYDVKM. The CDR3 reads CASSLGLAGAWDTQYF. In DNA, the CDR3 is TGTGCCAGCAGTTTAGGACTAGCGGGGGCCTGGGATACGCAGTATTTT.

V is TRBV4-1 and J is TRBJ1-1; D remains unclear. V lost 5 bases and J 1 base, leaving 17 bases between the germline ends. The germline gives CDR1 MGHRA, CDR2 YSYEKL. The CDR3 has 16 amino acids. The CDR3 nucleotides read TGCGCCAGCAGCAGGACTCGGGCGATTCCGAACACTGAAGCTTTCTTT. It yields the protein CASSRTRAIPNTEAFF.

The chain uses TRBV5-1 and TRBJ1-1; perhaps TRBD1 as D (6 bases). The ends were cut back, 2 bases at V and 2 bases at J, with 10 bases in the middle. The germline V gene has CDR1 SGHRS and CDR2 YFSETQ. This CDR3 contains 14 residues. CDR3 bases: TGCGCCAGCAGCTTCGGGACACTTAACACTGAAGCTTTCTTT. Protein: CASSFGTLNTEAFF.

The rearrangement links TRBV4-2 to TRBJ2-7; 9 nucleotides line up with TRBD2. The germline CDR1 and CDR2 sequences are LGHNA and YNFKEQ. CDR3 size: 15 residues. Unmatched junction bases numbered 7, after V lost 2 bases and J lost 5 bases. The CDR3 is CASSQLAGDLNEQYF. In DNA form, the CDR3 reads TGTGCCAGCAGCCAATTAGCGGGAGACCTAAACGAGCAGTACTTC.

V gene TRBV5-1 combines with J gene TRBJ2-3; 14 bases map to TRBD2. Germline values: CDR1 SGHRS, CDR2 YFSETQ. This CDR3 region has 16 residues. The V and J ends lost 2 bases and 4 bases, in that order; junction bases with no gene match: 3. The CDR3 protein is CASSLSGLAGADTQYF. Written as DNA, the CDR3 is TGCGCCAGCAGCTTATCGGGACTAGCGGGAGCAGATACGCAGTATTTT.

In DNA form, the CDR3 reads TGTGCCAGCAGCTCGGGGACGCGGGGGAGCTCTGGGGCCAACGTCCTGACTTTC. Encoded protein: CASSSGTRGSSGANVLTF. The V and J genes are TRBV28 and TRBJ2-6, with 7 bases matching TRBD2. This CDR3 region has 18 residues. V lost 6 bases and J lost 0; bases outside the gene matches: 11. Germline V gene lookup returns CDR1 MDHEN and CDR2 SYDVKM.

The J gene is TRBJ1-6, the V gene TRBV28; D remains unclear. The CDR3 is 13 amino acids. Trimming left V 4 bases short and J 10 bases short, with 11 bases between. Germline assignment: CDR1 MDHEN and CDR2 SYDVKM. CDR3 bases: TGTGCCAGCAGTTCCCCTAGCGTCTCACCCCTCCACTTT. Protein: CASSSPSVSPLHF.

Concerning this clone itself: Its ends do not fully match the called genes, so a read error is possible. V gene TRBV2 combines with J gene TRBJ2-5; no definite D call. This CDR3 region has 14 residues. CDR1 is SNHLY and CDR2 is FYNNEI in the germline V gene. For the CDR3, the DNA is TGCGCCAGCAGTGAAGCCACGAGGAGAGAGACCCAGTACTTC. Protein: CASSEATRRETQYF. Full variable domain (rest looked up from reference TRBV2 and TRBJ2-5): EPEVTQTPSHQVTQMGQEVILRCVPISNHLYFYWYRQILGQKVEFLVSFYNNEISEKSEIFDDQFSVERPDGSNFTLKIRSTKLEDSAMYFCASSEATRRETQYFGPGTRLLVL.

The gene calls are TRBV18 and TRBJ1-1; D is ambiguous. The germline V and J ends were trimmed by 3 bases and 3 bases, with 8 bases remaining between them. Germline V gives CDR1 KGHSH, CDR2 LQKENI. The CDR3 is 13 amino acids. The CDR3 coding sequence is TGTGCCAGCTCACCCGTGGAGCACACTGAAGCTTTCTTT. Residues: CASSPVEHTEAFF.